This TCR beta chain originates from a study of cytomegalovirus exposure and HLA in healthy donors. This CDR3 has 14 residues. Germline assignment: CDR1 SEHNR and CDR2 FQNEAQ (reference sequence). V was pared by 3 bases and J by 5 bases, with 13 bases between. With respect to this clone: Its antigen is unknown.

Points from the study as a whole: A few chains tied to CMV proved CMV antigen-specific in vitro.

PCR employed 60 Vbeta and 13 Jbeta primers. Only in-frame clones appear in the TCRdb table, and some are missing; sequencing was by immunoSEQ multiplex PCR. The sample has about 200,000 clones; approximately 70% are singletons. J is TRBJ1-1 and V is TRBV7-9; D possibly corresponds to TRBD1 (6 bases). The sample comprised PBMCs. The TCR originated in a middle-aged man in good health and CMV-seropositive. The CDR3 DNA follows: TGTGCCAGCAGCTTGGGGGGGGCCGGGACTGAAGCTTTCTTT. It is translated as CASSLGGAGTEAFF.